The source of this T cell receptor (beta chain) is a study of blood T cells in healthy people across ages. Study findings and constraints: Per million T cells, the diversity of TCR beta decreased roughly linearly as age advanced. Both higher diversity and more naive CD4+ cells marked long-lived donors when set against aged donors. Strong correlation existed between TCR beta diversity and naive T cell percentage.

About 10 milliliters of peripheral blood were drawn from each donor into EDTA-treated tubes. The CDR3 is 14 residues long. Germline V gives CDR1 SGDLS, CDR2 YYNGEE. V lost 0 bases and J 11 bases, leaving 17 bases between the germline ends. Then a second PCR, running roughly 7 to 11 cycles, was carried out with a sample-barcoded 5' primer and a J-beta primer mix. TCRdb processed the 5' RACE reads anew with MiXCR; each CDR3 protein has one entry. Of 2 million or so distinct CDR3 sequences in the sample, around 50% are singletons; the top ten hold approximately 2.1%. A remark on this clonotype: Its antigen is still unknown.

The clonotype comes from a woman aged 40 to 50 in good health. Source material: blood. The chain is built from TRBV9 and TRBJ2-5; D may be TRBD1 (5 bases). CDR3 nucleotides: TGTGCCAGCAGCGTAGAGACAGTCTACAATGAGCAGTACTTC. It is translated as CASSVETVYNEQYF.